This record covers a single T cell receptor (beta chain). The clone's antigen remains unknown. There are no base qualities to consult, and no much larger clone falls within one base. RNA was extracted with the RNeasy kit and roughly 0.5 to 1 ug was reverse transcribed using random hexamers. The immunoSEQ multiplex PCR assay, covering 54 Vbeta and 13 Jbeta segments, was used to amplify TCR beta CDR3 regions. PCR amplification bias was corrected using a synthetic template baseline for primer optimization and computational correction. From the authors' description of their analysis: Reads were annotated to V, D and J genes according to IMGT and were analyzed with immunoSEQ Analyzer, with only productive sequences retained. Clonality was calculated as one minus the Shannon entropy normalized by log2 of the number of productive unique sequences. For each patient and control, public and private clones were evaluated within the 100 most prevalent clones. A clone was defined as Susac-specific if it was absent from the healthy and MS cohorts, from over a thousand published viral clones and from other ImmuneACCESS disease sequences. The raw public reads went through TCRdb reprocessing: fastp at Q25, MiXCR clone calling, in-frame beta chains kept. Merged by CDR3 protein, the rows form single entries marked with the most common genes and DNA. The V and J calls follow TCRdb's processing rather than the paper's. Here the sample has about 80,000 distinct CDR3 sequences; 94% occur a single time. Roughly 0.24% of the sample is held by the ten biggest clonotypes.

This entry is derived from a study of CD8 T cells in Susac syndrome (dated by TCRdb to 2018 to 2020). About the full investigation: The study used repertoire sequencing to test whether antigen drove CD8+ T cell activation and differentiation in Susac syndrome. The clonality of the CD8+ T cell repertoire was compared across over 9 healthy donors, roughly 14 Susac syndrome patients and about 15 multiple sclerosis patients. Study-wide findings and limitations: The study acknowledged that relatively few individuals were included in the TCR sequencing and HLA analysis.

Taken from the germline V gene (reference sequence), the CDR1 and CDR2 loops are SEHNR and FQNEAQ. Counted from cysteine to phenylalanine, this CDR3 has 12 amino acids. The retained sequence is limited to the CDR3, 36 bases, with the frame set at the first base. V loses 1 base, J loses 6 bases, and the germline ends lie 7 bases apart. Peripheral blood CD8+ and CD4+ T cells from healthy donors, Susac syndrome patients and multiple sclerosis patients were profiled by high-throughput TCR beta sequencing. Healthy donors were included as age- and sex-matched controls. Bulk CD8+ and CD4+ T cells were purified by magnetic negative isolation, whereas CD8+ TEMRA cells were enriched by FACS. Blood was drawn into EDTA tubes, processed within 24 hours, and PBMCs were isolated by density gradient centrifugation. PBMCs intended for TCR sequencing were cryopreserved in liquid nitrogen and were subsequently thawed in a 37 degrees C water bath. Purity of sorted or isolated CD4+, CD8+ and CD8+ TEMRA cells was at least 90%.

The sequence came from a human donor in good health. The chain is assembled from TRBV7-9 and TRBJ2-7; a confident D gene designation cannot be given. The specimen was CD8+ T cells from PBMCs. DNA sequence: TGTGCCAGCAGCTTAGGATTCTCCGAGCAGTACTTC. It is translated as CASSLGFSEQYF.